This entry describes one T cell receptor (beta chain). Its cognate antigen is unknown. This record comes from a study of OX40 agonist ivuxolimab in advanced cancers. Study context: There were three patients with partial responses, one having hepatocellular carcinoma and two cutaneous melanoma. Study findings and constraints: Those patients achieving a partial response at 0.1-3.0 mg/kg showed among the lowest clonal expansion. Low normalized T-cell clonal expansion was also seen in some nonresponders. Blood T cells, both CD4+ and CD8+, expanded clonally by week 6 at 0.1 to 3.0 mg/kg.

Sequenced by immunoSEQ multiplex PCR; TCRdb stores in-frame clones only, minus some. Of roughly 15,000 clones in the sample, about 89% were seen once. Source: CD4+ or CD8+ T cells sorted from blood, taken in a trial of the OX40 agonist ivuxolimab. The receptor was isolated from an adult with an advanced solid tumor such as melanoma, head and neck, liver or kidney cancer.

CDR3 in DNA: TGTGCCAGCAGCCTCGCCGGGACAGGGTTGTACGAGCAGTACTTC. It is translated as CASSLAGTGLYEQYF. The chain employs TRBV7-9 and TRBJ2-7, with TRBD1 matching 9 bases. Trimming cost V 5 bases and J 4 bases; bases outside gene matches: 9. Per the germline V gene, CDR1 is SEHNR and CDR2 is FQNEAQ (reference sequence). The CDR3 has 15 amino acids. The full variable domain, its missing parts supplied by reference TRBV7-9 and TRBJ2-7, is DTGVSQNPRHKITKRGQNVTFRCDPISEHNRLYWYRQTLGQGPEFLTYFQNEAQLEKSRLLSDRFSAERPKGSFSTLEIQRTEQGDSAMYLCASSLAGTGLYEQYFGPGTRLTVT.